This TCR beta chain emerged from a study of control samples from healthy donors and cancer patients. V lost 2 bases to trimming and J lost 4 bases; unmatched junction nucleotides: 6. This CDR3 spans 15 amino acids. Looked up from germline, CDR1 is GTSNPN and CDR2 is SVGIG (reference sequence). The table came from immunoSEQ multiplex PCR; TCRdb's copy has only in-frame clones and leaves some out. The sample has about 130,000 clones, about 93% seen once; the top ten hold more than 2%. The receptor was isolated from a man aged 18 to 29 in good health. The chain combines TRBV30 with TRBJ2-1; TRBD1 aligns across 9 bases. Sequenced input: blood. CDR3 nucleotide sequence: TGTGCCTGGAGTCCCCGGGACAGGGATTACAATGAGCAGTTCTTC. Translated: CAWSPRDRDYNEQFF.